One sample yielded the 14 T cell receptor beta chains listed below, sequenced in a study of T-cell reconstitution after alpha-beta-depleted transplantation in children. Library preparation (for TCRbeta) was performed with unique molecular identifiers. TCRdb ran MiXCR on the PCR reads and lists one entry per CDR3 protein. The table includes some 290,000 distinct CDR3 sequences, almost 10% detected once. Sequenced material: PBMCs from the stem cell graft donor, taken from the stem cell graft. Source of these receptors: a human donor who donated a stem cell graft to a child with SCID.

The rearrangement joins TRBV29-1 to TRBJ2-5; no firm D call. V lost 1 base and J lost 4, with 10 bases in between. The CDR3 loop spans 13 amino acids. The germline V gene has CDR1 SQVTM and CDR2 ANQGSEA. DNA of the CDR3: TGCAGCGTTGAAGGGGCCCTGCTAGAGACCCAGTACTTC. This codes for CSVEGALLETQYF.

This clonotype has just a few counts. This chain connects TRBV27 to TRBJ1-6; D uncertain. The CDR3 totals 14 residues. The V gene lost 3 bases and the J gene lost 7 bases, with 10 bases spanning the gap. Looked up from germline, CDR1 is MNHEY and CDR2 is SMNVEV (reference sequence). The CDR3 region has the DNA TGTGCCAGCAGTTTTCCCACGAGGAATTCACCCCTCCACTTT. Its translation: CASSFPTRNSPLHF.

The CDR3 is CASSQEAGGRIDTQYF. CDR3 sequence (DNA): TGCGCCAGCAGCCAAGAAGCAGGGGGAAGAATAGATACGCAGTATTTT. V gene TRBV4-1 combines with J gene TRBJ2-3; 7 bases fit TRBD1. V trimming: 0 bases; J trimming: 5 bases; junction bases outside the gene matches: 8. The CDR3 loop spans 16 amino acids. Germline CDR1 MGHRA, CDR2 YSYEKL.

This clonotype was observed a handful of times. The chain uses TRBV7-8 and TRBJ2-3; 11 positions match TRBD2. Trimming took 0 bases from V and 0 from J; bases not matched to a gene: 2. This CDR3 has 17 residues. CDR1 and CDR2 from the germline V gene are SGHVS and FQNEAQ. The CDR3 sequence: CASSLAPSGGSTDTQYF. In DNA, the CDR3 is TGTGCCAGCAGCTTAGCTCCTAGCGGGGGGAGCACAGATACGCAGTATTTT.

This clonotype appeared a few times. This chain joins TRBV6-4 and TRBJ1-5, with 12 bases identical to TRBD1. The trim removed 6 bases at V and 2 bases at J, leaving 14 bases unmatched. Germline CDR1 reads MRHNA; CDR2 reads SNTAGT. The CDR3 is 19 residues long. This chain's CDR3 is CASSRRDRGLGRRNQPQHF. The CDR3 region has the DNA TGTGCCAGCAGCCGCCGGGACAGGGGGCTCGGGAGGCGCAATCAGCCCCAGCATTTT.

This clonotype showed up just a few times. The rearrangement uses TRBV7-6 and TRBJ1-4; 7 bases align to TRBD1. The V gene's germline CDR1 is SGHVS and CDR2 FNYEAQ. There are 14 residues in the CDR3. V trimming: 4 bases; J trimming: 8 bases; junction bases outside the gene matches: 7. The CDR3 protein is CASSSDREKEKLFF. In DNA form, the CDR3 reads TGTGCCAGCAGCTCCGACAGGGAGAAGGAAAAACTGTTTTTT.

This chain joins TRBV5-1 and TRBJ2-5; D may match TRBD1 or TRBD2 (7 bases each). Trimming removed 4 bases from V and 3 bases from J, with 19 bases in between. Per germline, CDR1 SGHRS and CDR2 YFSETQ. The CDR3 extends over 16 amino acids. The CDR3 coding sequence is TGCGCCAGCAGCGGAAGACAGGGAGGGGATGAAGAGACCCAGTACTTC. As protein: CASSGRQGGDEETQYF.

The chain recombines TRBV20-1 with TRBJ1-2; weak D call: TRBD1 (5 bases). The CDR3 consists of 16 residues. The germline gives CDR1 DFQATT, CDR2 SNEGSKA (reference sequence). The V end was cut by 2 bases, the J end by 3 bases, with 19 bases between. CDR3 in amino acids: CSARRGANSGDYGYTF. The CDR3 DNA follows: TGCAGTGCTAGACGAGGGGCCAACTCGGGGGACTATGGCTACACCTTC.

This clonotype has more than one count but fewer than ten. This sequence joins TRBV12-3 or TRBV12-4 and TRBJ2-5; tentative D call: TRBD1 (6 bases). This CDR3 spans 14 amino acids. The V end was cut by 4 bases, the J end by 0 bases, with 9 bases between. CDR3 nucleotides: TGTGCCAGCAGTTACAGGGATTACCAAGAGACCCAGTACTTC. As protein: CASSYRDYQETQYF.

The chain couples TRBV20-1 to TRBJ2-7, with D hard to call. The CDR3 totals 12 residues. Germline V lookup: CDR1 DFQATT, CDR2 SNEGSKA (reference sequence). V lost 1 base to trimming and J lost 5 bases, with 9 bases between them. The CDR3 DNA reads TGCAGTGCTAGAGTTATTAGGGACGAGCAGTACTTC. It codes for CSARVIRDEQYF.

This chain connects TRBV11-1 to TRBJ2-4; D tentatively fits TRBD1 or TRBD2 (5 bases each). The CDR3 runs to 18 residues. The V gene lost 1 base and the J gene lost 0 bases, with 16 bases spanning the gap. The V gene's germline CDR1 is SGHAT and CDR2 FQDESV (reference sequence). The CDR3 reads CASSLEGPGPLAKNIQYF. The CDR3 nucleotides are TGTGCCAGCAGCTTAGAGGGGCCGGGGCCCCTAGCCAAAAACATTCAGTACTTC.

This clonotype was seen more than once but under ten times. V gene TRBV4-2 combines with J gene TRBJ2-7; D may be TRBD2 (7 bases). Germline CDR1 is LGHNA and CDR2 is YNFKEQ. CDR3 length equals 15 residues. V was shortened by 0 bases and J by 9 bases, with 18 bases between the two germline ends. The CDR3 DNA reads TGTGCCAGCAGCCAAGATCTGGGGGGGGCGCAGGTGCAGTACTTC. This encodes CASSQDLGGAQVQYF.

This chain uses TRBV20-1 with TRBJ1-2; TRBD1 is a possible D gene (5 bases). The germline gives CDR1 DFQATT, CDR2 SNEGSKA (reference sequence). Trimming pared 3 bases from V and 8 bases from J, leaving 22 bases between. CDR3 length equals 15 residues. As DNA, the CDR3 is TGCAGTGCTAGTCGCGATGGGGCACACAGGCAGGGCTACACCTTC. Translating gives CSASRDGAHRQGYTF.

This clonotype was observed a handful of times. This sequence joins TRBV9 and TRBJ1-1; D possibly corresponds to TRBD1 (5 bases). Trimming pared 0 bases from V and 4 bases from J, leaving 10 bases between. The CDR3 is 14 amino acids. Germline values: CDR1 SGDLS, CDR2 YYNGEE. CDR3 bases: TGTGCCAGCAGCGTAGACGGAGGGGTCACTGAAGCTTTCTTT. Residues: CASSVDGGVTEAFF.